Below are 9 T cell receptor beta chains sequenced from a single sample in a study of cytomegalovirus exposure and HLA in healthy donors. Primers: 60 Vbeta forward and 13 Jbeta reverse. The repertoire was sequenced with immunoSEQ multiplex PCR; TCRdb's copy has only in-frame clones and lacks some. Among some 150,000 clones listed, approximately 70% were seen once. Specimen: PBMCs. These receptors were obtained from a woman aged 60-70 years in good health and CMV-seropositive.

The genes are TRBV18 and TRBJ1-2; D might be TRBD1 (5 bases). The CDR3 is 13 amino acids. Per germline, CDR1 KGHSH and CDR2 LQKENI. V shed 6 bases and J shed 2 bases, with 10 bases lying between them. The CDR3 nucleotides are TGTGCCAGCTCTCAAGGGGAAAACTATGGCTACACCTTC. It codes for CASSQGENYGYTF. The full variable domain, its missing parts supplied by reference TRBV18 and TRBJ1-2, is NAGVMQNPRHLVRRRGQEARLRCSPMKGHSHVYWYRQLPEEGLKFMVYLQKENIIDESGMPKERFSAEFPKEGPSILRIQQVVRGDSAAYFCASSQGENYGYTFGSGTRLTVV.

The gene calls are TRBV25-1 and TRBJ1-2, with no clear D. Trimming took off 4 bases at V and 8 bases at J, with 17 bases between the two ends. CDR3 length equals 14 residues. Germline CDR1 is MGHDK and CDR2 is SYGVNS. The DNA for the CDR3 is TGTGCCAGCAGTGGGCACCCACTATTTGAGGGCTACACCTTC. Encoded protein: CASSGHPLFEGYTF.

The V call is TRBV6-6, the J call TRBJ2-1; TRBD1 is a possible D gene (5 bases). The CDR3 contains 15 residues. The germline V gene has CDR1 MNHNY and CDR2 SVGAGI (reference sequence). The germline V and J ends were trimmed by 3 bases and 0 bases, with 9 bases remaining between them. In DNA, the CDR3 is TGTGCCAGCAGTTATAGCCAGGGCTCCTACAATGAGCAGTTCTTC. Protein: CASSYSQGSYNEQFF.

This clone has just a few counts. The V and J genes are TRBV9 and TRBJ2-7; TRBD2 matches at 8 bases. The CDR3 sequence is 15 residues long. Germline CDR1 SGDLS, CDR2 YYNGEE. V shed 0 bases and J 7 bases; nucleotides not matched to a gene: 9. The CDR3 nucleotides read TGTGCCAGCAGCGTAGGCGGGACTAGATCGGAAGAGCAGTACTTC. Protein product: CASSVGGTRSEEQYF. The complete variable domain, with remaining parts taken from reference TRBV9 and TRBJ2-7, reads DSGVTQTPKHLITATGQRVTLRCSPRSGDLSVYWYQQSLDQGLQFLIQYYNGEERAKGNILERFSAQQFPDLHSELNLSSLELGDSALYFCASSVGGTRSEEQYFGPGTRLTVT.

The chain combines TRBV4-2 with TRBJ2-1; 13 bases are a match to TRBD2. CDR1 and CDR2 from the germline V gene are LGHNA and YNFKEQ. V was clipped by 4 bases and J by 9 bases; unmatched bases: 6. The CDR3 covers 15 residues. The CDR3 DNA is TGTGCCAGCAGCCTCCCCGGGACTAGCGGGACTGAGCAGTTCTTC. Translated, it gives CASSLPGTSGTEQFF.

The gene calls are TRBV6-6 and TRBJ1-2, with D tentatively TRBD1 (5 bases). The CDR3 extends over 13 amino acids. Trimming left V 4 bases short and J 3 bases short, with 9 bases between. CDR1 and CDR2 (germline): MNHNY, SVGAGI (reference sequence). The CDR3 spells CASSSTADYGYTF. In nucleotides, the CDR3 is TGTGCCAGCAGTTCGACAGCAGACTATGGCTACACCTTC.

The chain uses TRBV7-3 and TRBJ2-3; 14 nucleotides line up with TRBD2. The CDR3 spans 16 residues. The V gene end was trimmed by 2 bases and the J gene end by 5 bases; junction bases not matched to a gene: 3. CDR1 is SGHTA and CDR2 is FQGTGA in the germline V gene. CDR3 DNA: TGTGCCAGCAGCTTATCAGGACTAGCGGGAGGAGATACGCAGTATTTT. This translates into CASSLSGLAGGDTQYF.

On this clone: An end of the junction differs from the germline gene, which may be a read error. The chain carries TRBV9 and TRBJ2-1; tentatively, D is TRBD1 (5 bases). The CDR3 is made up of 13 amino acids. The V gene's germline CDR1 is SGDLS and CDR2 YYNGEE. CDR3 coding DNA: TGTGCCAGCAGCGCACGAATAGGACATCAGATAGTCTTC. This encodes CASSARIGHQIVF.

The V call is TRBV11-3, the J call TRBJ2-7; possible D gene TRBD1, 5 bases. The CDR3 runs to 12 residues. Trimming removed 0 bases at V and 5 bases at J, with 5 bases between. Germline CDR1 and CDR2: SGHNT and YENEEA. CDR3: CASSLEGDEQYF. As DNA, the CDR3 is TGTGCCAGCAGCTTAGAAGGGGACGAGCAGTACTTC.